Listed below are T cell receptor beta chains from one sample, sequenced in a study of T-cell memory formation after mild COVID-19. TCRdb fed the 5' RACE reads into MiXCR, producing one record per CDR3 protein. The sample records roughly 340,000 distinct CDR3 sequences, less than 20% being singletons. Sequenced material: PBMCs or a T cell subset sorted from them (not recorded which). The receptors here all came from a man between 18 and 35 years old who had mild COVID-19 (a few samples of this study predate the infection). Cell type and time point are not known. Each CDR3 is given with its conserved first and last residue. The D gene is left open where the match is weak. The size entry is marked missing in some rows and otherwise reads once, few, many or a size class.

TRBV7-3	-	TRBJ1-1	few	TGTGCCAGCAGTCACACTCCGGCCACTGAAGCTTTCTTT	CASSHTPATEAFF
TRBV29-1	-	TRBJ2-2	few	TGCAGCGTTGAGGTGGAGGGGGCGACCGGGGAGCTGTTTTTT	CSVEVEGATGELFF
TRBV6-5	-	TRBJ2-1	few	TGTGCCACGAAACGGACTACCTTCAATGAGCAGTTCTTC	CATKRTTFNEQFF
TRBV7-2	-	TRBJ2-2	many	TGTGCCAGCAGCCCCTTGGGCCTGGCGGCGGATCCGAACACCGGGGAGCTGTTTTTT	CASSPLGLAADPNTGELFF
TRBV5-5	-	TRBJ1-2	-	TGTGCCAGCAGCGCCGTAAGGGGGGGCTTGTATGGCTACACCTTC	CASSAVRGGLYGYTF
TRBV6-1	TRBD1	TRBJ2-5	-	TGTGCCAGCAGTGAATGGACAGGGATAGAGACCCAGTACTTC	CASSEWTGIETQYF
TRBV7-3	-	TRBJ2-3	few	TGTGCCAGCAGCTTAACAGGGGTCCACACAGATACGCAGTATTTT	CASSLTGVHTDTQYF
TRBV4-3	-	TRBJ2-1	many	TGCGCCAGCAGCCGAGGGACTTACAATGAGCAGTTCTTC	CASSRGTYNEQFF
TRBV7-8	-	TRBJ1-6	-	TGTGCCAGCAGCCCACAGGGCACTAGCAATTCACCCCTCCACTTT	CASSPQGTSNSPLHF
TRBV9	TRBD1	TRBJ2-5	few	TGTGCCAGCAGCGCGGACAGGGCCCAAGAGACCCAGTACTTC	CASSADRAQETQYF
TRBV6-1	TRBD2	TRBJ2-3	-	TGTGCCAGCAGTGAATTGGGACTAGGCGACACAGATACGCAGTATTTT	CASSELGLGDTDTQYF
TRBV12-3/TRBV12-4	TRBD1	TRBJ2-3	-	TGTGCCAGCAGTTTGTCACAGGGGGCAGGGGATACGCAGTATTTT	CASSLSQGAGDTQYF
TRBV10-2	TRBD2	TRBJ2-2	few	TGCGCCAGCTCCGGGACTAGCGGGGGGGCCTCCGGGGAGCTGTTTTTT	CASSGTSGGASGELFF
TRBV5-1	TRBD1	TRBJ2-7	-	TGCGCCAGCAGCTTGAGCGGACAGGGGTTCAACGAGCAGTACTTC	CASSLSGQGFNEQYF
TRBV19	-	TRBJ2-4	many	TGTGCCAGTCGTAGCCGTTTGAAGGAAAACATTCAGTACTTC	CASRSRLKENIQYF
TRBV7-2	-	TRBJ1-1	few	TGTGCCAGCAGCTGGGACGGCATGAACACTGAAGCTTTCTTT	CASSWDGMNTEAFF
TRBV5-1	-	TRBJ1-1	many	TGCGCCAGCAGGGACAGTCAGAAAGTGAAGGCTTTCTTT	CASRDSQKVKAFF
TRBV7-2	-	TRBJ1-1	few	TGTGCCAGCAGCTTAAGCCCCGGGCGGGGTTTGGGTGAAGCTTTCTTT	CASSLSPGRGLGEAFF
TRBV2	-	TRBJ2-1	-	TGTGCCAGCAGTGCTTATGAGCAGTTCTTC	CASSAYEQFF
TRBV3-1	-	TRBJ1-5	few	TGTGCCAGTCGCGCGAAGGGGAGGCAGCCCATTCGCAATCAGCCCCAGCATTTT	CASRAKGRQPIRNQPQHF
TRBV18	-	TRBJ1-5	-	TGTGCCAGCTCACCTACCGGGGGCGCGGAGCAGCCCCAGCATTTT	CASSPTGGAEQPQHF
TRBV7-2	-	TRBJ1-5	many	TGTGCCAGCAGCTGGTATCGCGTTAGCAATCAGCCCCAGCATTTT	CASSWYRVSNQPQHF
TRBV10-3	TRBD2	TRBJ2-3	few	TGTGCCATCAGTGATCACGGACTAGCGGGGGCCGGGGGAGATACGCAGTATTTT	CAISDHGLAGAGGDTQYF
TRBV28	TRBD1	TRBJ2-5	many	TGTGCCAGCAGTTACGGGACAGGGTTGGGCGAGACCCAGTACTTC	CASSYGTGLGETQYF
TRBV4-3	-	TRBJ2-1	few	TGCGCCAGCAGCCAACGAGCTGAGTCACCTTACTACAATGAGCAGTTCTTC	CASSQRAESPYYNEQFF
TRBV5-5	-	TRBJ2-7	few	TGTGCCAGCAGCTTGAGAGTAACCTCCTACGAGCAGTACTTC	CASSLRVTSYEQYF
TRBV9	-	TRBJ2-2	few	TGTGCCAGCAGCGTAGGGCCATCCGGGGAGCTGTTTTTT	CASSVGPSGELFF
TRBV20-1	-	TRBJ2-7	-	TGCAGTGCTCAACCTGACCCCCCTTCAGGCTCCTACGAGCAGTACTTC	CSAQPDPPSGSYEQYF
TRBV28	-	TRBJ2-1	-	TGTGCCAGCTCGATGGGGGACCGCTACAATGAGCAGTTCTTC	CASSMGDRYNEQFF
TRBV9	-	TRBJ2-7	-	TGTGCCAGCAGCGTAGGGACTACCAACTACGAGCAGTACTTC	CASSVGTTNYEQYF
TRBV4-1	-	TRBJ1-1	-	TGCGCCAGCAGCCAAGAGGGGGCCACTTTCTTT	CASSQEGATFF
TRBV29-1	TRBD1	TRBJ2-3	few	TGCAGCGCCAGGGGGAGCCTCACAGATACGCAGTATTTT	CSARGSLTDTQYF
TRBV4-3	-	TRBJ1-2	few	TGCGCCAGCAGCCAAGATGGGCTGAGCGGCTATGGCTACACCTTC	CASSQDGLSGYGYTF
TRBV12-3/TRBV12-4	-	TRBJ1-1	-	TGTGCCAGCAGTTTACCCCTAACGGGGACGGAAGCTTTCTTT	CASSLPLTGTEAFF
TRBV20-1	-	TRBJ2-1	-	TGCAGCGGTTGGGGAAATGAGCAGTTCTTC	CSGWGNEQFF
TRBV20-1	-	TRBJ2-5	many	TGCAGTGCTAGACAGGATGACCAAGAGACCCAGTACTTC	CSARQDDQETQYF
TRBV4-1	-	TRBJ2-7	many	TGCGCCAGCAGCCACGACAGCTACGAGCAGTACTTC	CASSHDSYEQYF
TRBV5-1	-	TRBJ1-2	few	TGCGCCAGCAGCTCCCTACTGCCAGGAGCTGAAAGCTACACCTTC	CASSSLLPGAESYTF
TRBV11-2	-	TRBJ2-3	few	TGTGCCAGCAGCCCTTCACCCCTCGGACAGAGCACAGATACGCAGTATTTT	CASSPSPLGQSTDTQYF
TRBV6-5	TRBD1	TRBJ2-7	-	TGTGCCAGCAGTGGCCCCGGACAGGGCTTGTGCGAGCAGTACTTC	CASSGPGQGLCEQYF
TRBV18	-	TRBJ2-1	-	TGTGCCAGCTCACCAGAACAGGGTTATGAGCAGTTCTTC	CASSPEQGYEQFF
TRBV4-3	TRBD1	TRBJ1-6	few	TGCGCCAGCAGCGCCCAACAGGGGAGCCTCCACTTT	CASSAQQGSLHF
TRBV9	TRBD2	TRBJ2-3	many	TGTGCCAGCAGCCTCAGGACTAGCGCCCAAGATACGCAGTATTTT	CASSLRTSAQDTQYF
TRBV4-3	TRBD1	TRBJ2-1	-	TGCGCCAGCAGCCATGGACAGGGAGCTGGCAATGAGCAGTTCTTC	CASSHGQGAGNEQFF
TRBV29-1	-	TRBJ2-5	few	TGCAGCGTTAAATACCGGCTGGTAGAGACCCAGTACTTC	CSVKYRLVETQYF
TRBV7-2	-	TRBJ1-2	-	TGTGCCAGCAGCACTGTTATTTTAGGCTACACCTTC	CASSTVILGYTF
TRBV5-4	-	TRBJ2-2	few	TGTGCCAGCAGCGTAACGCGCACCGGGGAGCTGTTTTTT	CASSVTRTGELFF
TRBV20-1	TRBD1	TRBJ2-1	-	TGCAGTGCTAGAGAAGCCCGGGACAGGGGGCGTAATGAGCAGTTCTTC	CSAREARDRGRNEQFF
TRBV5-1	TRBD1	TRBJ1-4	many	TGCGCCAGCAGCTTGACCAGGGGGCGTGAAAAACTGTTTTTT	CASSLTRGREKLFF
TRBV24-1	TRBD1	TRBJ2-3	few	TGTGCCACCAGTGATCCGGACAGGGCAGATACGCAGTATTTT	CATSDPDRADTQYF
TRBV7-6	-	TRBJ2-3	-	TGTGCCAGCAGCTTATTACCAGATACGCAGTATTTT	CASSLLPDTQYF
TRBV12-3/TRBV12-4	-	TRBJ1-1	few	TGTGCCAGCAAGGTCGGGCAACTCACTGAAGCTTTCTTT	CASKVGQLTEAFF